The 22 T cell receptor beta chains below were found in one sample sequenced in a study of CD8+ T cells in alopecia areata. In each case, RNA was isolated and then reverse transcribed into cDNA as the sequencing template. This table comes from immunoSEQ multiplex PCR, and its TCRdb copy is limited to in-frame clones, with some not included. The sample yields 150,000 or so clones, 45% to 60% seen once. The sequencing used CD8+ T cells sorted from blood, collected at week 0. The source is a human donor with alopecia areata.

The rearrangement joins TRBV7-2 to TRBJ2-7; 10 bases map to TRBD2. The CDR3 spans 17 residues. CDR1 SGHTA and CDR2 FQGNSA come from the germline V gene. The ends lost 3 bases at V and 2 bases at J; junction bases unmatched: 10. The CDR3 region has the DNA TGTGCCAGCAGCTTGGCCCTACTAGCGGGGCAACCCTACGAGCAGTACTTC. This sequence encodes CASSLALLAGQPYEQYF.

The V call is TRBV4-3, the J call TRBJ2-5; D unresolved. The CDR3 covers 13 residues. The germline V and J ends were trimmed by 0 bases and 0 bases, with 2 bases remaining between them. The germline V gene has CDR1 LGHNA and CDR2 YSLEER. DNA of the CDR3: TGCGCCAGCAGCCAAGACTACCAAGAGACCCAGTACTTC. Protein: CASSQDYQETQYF.

The CDR3 spells CAWGRGREGYTF. DNA for the CDR3: TGTGCCTGGGGCAGGGGTAGAGAGGGCTACACCTTC. J is TRBJ1-2 and V is TRBV30; D is possibly TRBD1 (6 bases). Per germline, CDR1 GTSNPN and CDR2 SVGIG (reference sequence). The CDR3 sequence is 12 residues long. V was clipped by 5 bases and J by 8 bases, with 15 bases between them.

The CDR3, as DNA: TGCGCCAGCAGCCTCGGGGAGACCCAGTACTTC. Encoded protein: CASSLGETQYF. The J gene is TRBJ2-5, the V gene TRBV10-2; D unclear. CDR3 length: 11 amino acids. Trimming removed 6 bases at V and 5 bases at J, with 7 bases between. Germline CDR1 is WSHSY and CDR2 is SAAADI.

The chain joins TRBV15 to TRBJ1-5, with 8 bases matching TRBD1. J lost 6 bases, V lost 3 bases, and 4 bases had no gene match. CDR3 length: 14 residues. Germline CDR1 is LNHNV and CDR2 is YYDKDF (reference sequence). CDR3 DNA sequence: TGTGCCACCAGCAGGGACAGGGTCGGTCAGCCCCAGCATTTT. This encodes CATSRDRVGQPQHF. The complete variable domain, with remaining parts taken from reference TRBV15 and TRBJ1-5, reads DAMVIQNPRYQVTQFGKPVTLSCSQTLNHNVMYWYQQKSSQAPKLLFHYYDKDFNNEADTPDNFQSRRPNTSFCFLDIRSPGLGDTAMYLCATSRDRVGQPQHFGDGTRLSIL.

This clone was seen a few times. The V gene is TRBV6-5, the J gene TRBJ1-1; D perhaps matches TRBD1 (5 bases). V was trimmed by 2 bases and J by 8 bases, leaving 6 bases between them. Germline assignment: CDR1 MNHEY and CDR2 SVGAGI. This CDR3 contains 11 residues. The CDR3 sequence: CASSYGGEAFF. The CDR3 DNA reads as TGTGCCAGCAGTTACGGGGGGGAAGCTTTCTTT.

This clone was found once. The chain uses TRBV15 and TRBJ1-1, with 8 nucleotides matching TRBD1. The CDR3 is made up of 17 amino acids. Germline-derived CDR1 and CDR2 are LNHNV and YYDKDF (reference sequence). V lost 2 bases, J lost 0 bases, and 8 bases stayed unmatched. The CDR3 loop is CATSRPGTGDMNTEAFF. The CDR3 nucleotides are TGTGCCACCAGCAGACCCGGGACAGGCGACATGAACACTGAAGCTTTCTTT.

V gene TRBV30 combines with J gene TRBJ2-5; TRBD2 might be the D (5 bases). Trimming removed 5 bases at V and 2 bases at J, with 12 bases between. Germline CDR1 GTSNPN, CDR2 SVGIG (reference sequence). This CDR3 comprises 13 residues. CDR3 residues: CAWDRTGQETQYF. The DNA for the CDR3 is TGTGCCTGGGACCGAACGGGACAAGAGACCCAGTACTTC. The full variable domain, its missing parts supplied by reference TRBV30 and TRBJ2-5, is SQTIHQWPATLVQPVGSPLSLECTVEGTSNPNLYWYRQAAGRGLQLLFYSVGIGQISSEVPQNLSASRPQDRQFILSSKKLLLSDSGFYLCAWDRTGQETQYFGPGTRLLVL.

The V gene is TRBV9, the J gene TRBJ2-7, with 10 bases identical to TRBD1. Germline CDR1 SGDLS, CDR2 YYNGEE. The V gene end was trimmed by 3 bases and the J gene end by 5 bases; junction bases not matched to a gene: 5. CDR3 length: 14 amino acids. The CDR3 reads CASSAGTGADEQYF. The CDR3 region has the DNA TGTGCCAGCAGCGCTGGGACAGGGGCAGACGAGCAGTACTTC.

This chain uses TRBV13 with TRBJ1-1, with 10 positions matching TRBD1. CDR3 size: 15 residues. The J segment lost 1 base and the V segment lost 5 bases, leaving 4 bases of the junction unmatched. CDR1 and CDR2 from the germline V gene are PRHDT and FYEKMQ (reference sequence). DNA for the CDR3: TGTGCCAGCAGCGGACAGGGGGTAGGGAACACTGAAGCTTTCTTT. Encoded protein: CASSGQGVGNTEAFF.

The V gene is TRBV27, the J gene TRBJ2-5; D possibly matches TRBD1 or TRBD2 (5 bases each). The assigned J gene may be wrong: the sequence end matches TRBJ2-7 better. Germline loops: CDR1 MNHEY, CDR2 SMNVEV (reference sequence). The CDR3 is 16 residues long. CDR3 sequence: CASSPTGLPGPYEQYF. DNA for the CDR3: TGTGCCAGCAGTCCTACAGGACTGCCCGGACCCTACGAGCAGTACTTC.

This clone was counted a few times. The chain carries TRBV5-6 and TRBJ2-7; D perhaps matches TRBD1 (6 bases). V shed 6 bases and J shed 4 bases, with 23 bases lying between them. CDR3 length: 16 amino acids. CDR1 is SGHDT and CDR2 is YYEEEE in the germline V gene. CDR3 loop: CASTLEDFDRRYEQYF. CDR3 bases: TGTGCCAGCACCCTAGAGGACTTCGACAGGAGGTACGAGCAGTACTTC.

The V call is TRBV14, the J call TRBJ2-4; D not certain. This CDR3 is 13 amino acids long. Trimming removed 4 bases at V and 13 bases at J, with 17 bases between. Germline CDR1 SGHDN, CDR2 FVKESK. CDR3 sequence (DNA): TGTGCCAGCAGCCTTTTCGGCACGGATAGGCAGTACTTC. Translation gives CASSLFGTDRQYF.

This clone has a handful of counts. This sequence joins TRBV7-9 and TRBJ1-1, with a tentative D call TRBD1 (5 bases). The CDR3 is 15 amino acids. The germline CDR1 and CDR2 sequences are SEHNR and FQNEAQ (reference sequence). The germline V and J ends were trimmed by 3 bases and 3 bases, with 14 bases remaining between them. CDR3 in DNA: TGTGCCAGCAGCTTTGCAGGGAAGGTCGACACTGAAGCTTTCTTT. Its translation: CASSFAGKVDTEAFF.

The V call is TRBV30, the J call TRBJ1-2; the match to TRBD1 covers 7 bases. The germline V gene has CDR1 GTSNPN and CDR2 SVGIG (reference sequence). V lost 0 bases to trimming and J lost 3 bases; unmatched junction nucleotides: 13. CDR3 length equals 17 residues. CDR3 region: CAWSVHLRQGSDYGYTF. The CDR3 bases are TGTGCCTGGAGTGTACATCTGAGACAGGGTTCTGACTATGGCTACACCTTC.

This clone was seen more than once but under ten times. The chain is built from TRBV4-3 and TRBJ2-7; possibly TRBD2 for D (5 bases). Germline CDR1 is LGHNA and CDR2 is YSLEER. V gave up 1 base and J gave up 1 base, with 14 bases separating them. CDR3 length: 16 residues. The CDR3 loop is CASSQGTGYSSYEQYF. The DNA for the CDR3 is TGCGCCAGCAGCCAAGGGACGGGGTACTCTTCCTACGAGCAGTACTTC.

J is TRBJ1-1 and V is TRBV10-2, with no clear D. V lost 0 bases and J 7 bases, leaving 12 bases between the germline ends. CDR1 is WSHSY, CDR2 SAAADI, per germline. The CDR3 spans 14 residues. The CDR3 reads CASSESRRTIEAFF. DNA of the CDR3: TGCGCCAGCAGTGAGTCTCGCCGAACAATTGAAGCTTTCTTT.

The chain couples TRBV7-8 to TRBJ2-6; possible D gene TRBD2, 5 bases. This CDR3 has 14 residues. Germline V lookup: CDR1 SGHVS, CDR2 FQNEAQ. V lost 5 bases and J 12 bases, leaving 17 bases between the germline ends. The CDR3 spells CASSPRTSSLVLTF. CDR3 in DNA: TGTGCCAGCAGCCCGAGGACTTCCTCACTCGTCCTGACTTTC.

The chain recombines TRBV4-3 with TRBJ2-5; D gene ambiguous. The CDR3 contains 13 residues. Germline CDR1 reads LGHNA; CDR2 reads YSLEER. The V end lost 6 bases, the J end lost 4 bases, and 12 bases lay between the germline ends. The CDR3 region is CASSRSRLETQYF. The CDR3 nucleotides are TGCGCCAGCAGTAGGTCGAGGTTAGAGACCCAGTACTTC.

The chain joins TRBV5-4 to TRBJ2-3, with a tentative D call TRBD1 (5 bases). Trimming pared 3 bases from V and 2 bases from J, leaving 7 bases between. Germline CDR1 is SGHNT and CDR2 is YYREEE (reference sequence). The length of the CDR3 is 13 residues. For the CDR3, the DNA is TGTGCCAGCAGCTCGGACATCACAGATACGCAGTATTTT. Translating it yields CASSSDITDTQYF.

This clone showed up just a few times. The rearrangement uses TRBV6-5 and TRBJ2-3, with TRBD2 identical over 7 bases. The ends lost 7 bases at V and 5 bases at J; junction bases unmatched: 12. The CDR3 consists of 15 residues. Germline V gene sequence: CDR1 MNHEY, CDR2 SVGAGI. The CDR3 DNA sequence: TGTGCCAGCAACCCGAGCGGGGCCCAGGGAGATACGCAGTATTTT. It is translated as CASNPSGAQGDTQYF.

J is TRBJ1-1 and V is TRBV7-8; maybe TRBD1 (5 bases). This CDR3 is built from 17 residues. Trimming removed 0 bases at V and 0 bases at J, with 14 bases between. Germline CDR1 is SGHVS and CDR2 is FQNEAQ. The CDR3: CASSLASRAVLNTEAFF. CDR3 sequence (DNA): TGTGCCAGCAGCTTAGCGTCCAGGGCGGTATTGAACACTGAAGCTTTCTTT.